These 18 T cell receptor beta chains share one sample of origin, sequenced in a study of identical twins. One entry per CDR3 protein, called by TCRdb with MiXCR from the 5' RACE reads. Of about 210,000 distinct CDR3 sequences listed, roughly a tenth are singletons. The sequenced sample consisted of memory (CD45RO+) T cells sorted from blood. The receptor set was obtained from a young woman in good health.

This clonotype came up many times. V usage is TRBV12-3 or TRBV12-4 and J usage is TRBJ2-1, with D hard to call. The CDR3 runs 12 residues. V shed 3 bases and J shed 6 bases, with 6 bases lying between them. CDR3 region: CASSFRPNEQFF. Written as DNA, the CDR3 is TGTGCCAGCAGTTTTCGTCCCAATGAGCAGTTCTTC.

In its sample, this clonotype was seen a few times. The rearrangement joins TRBV4-3 to TRBJ2-1; the D is unclear. Deletions cut 3 bases from V and 8 bases from J, with 23 bases between. The CDR3 is 17 residues long. From germline, CDR1 is LGHNA and CDR2 YSLEER. The CDR3 coding sequence is TGCGCCAGCAGCCAGGAACCCCTGTTGATGGGGTCGGATGAGCAGTTCTTC. Residues: CASSQEPLLMGSDEQFF.

This clonotype was seen ten or more times. The V call is TRBV29-1, the J call TRBJ2-7; possible D gene TRBD1, 5 bases. V lost 1 base and J lost 1, with 11 bases in between. The CDR3 sequence is 14 residues long. In germline, CDR1 is SQVTM, CDR2 ANQGSEA. CDR3 protein: CSVEGTGFSYEQYF. Written as DNA, the CDR3 is TGCAGCGTTGAAGGAACAGGTTTTTCCTACGAGCAGTACTTC.

This clonotype turned up a few times. The chain recombines TRBV9 with TRBJ2-1; TRBD2 agrees at 7 bases. Germline CDR1 SGDLS, CDR2 YYNGEE. Trimming cost V 3 bases and J 8 bases; bases outside gene matches: 11. The CDR3 consists of 15 residues. The CDR3 loop reads CASSESSTSVHEQFF. In nucleotides, the CDR3 is TGTGCCAGCAGCGAATCCTCTACTAGCGTTCATGAGCAGTTCTTC. The full variable domain, rest sourced from reference TRBV9 and TRBJ2-1, is DSGVTQTPKHLITATGQRVTLRCSPRSGDLSVYWYQQSLDQGLQFLIQYYNGEERAKGNILERFSAQQFPDLHSELNLSSLELGDSALYFCASSESSTSVHEQFFGPGTRLTVL.

This clonotype was observed many times. The chain links TRBV3-1 to TRBJ2-3, with D hard to call. Trimming pared 3 bases from V and 11 bases from J, leaving 9 bases between. Germline lookup yields CDR1 LGHDT and CDR2 YNNKEL (reference sequence). The CDR3 consists of 11 residues. CDR3: CASSQKRKQYF. CDR3 sequence (DNA): TGTGCCAGCAGCCAGAAAAGGAAGCAGTATTTT.

The chain couples TRBV6-5 to TRBJ1-1; D uncertain. The CDR3 has 16 residues. The germline V gene encodes CDR1 MNHEY and CDR2 SVGAGI. Trimming pared 2 bases from V and 0 bases from J, leaving 13 bases between. The CDR3 reads CASSYIGRELNTEAFF. CDR3 bases: TGTGCCAGCAGTTACATCGGCCGGGAGCTGAACACTGAAGCTTTCTTT.

The V and J genes are TRBV20-1 and TRBJ2-4; 9 nucleotides line up with TRBD2. This CDR3 contains 12 residues. J gave up 8 bases and V 5 bases, and 4 bases lay outside the gene matches. Per germline, CDR1 DFQATT and CDR2 SNEGSKA (reference sequence). CDR3 in DNA: TGCAGTGCTTTAGCGGGAGAGCACATTCAGTACTTC. The encoded protein is CSALAGEHIQYF.

This clonotype was recorded a few times. J is TRBJ1-1 and V is TRBV7-9, with D perhaps TRBD1 (5 bases). The length of the CDR3 is 16 residues. V shed 5 bases and J shed 1 base, with 17 bases lying between them. Germline V lookup: CDR1 SEHNR, CDR2 FQNEAQ (reference sequence). The CDR3 spells CASSPSRGTENTEAFF. Here the CDR3 DNA reads TGTGCCAGCAGCCCTAGCCGGGGCACTGAGAACACTGAAGCTTTCTTT.

This clonotype was counted ten times or more. V is TRBV5-1 and J is TRBJ1-4, with D maybe TRBD1 (6 bases). Between the trimmed V and J ends, which lost 3 bases and 4 bases, there was a span of 7 bases. CDR1 and CDR2 from the germline V gene are SGHRS and YFSETQ. The CDR3 covers 13 residues. The CDR3 sequence: CASSWDNNEKLFF. The CDR3 DNA sequence: TGCGCCAGCAGCTGGGACAATAATGAAAAACTGTTTTTT.

The rearrangement links TRBV29-1 to TRBJ2-5; D gene unclear. The length of the CDR3 is 12 residues. In germline, CDR1 is SQVTM, CDR2 ANQGSEA. Between the trimmed V and J ends, which lost 0 bases and 5 bases, there was a span of 7 bases. The CDR3 spells CSVEELAETQYF. CDR3 in DNA: TGCAGCGTTGAAGAGTTGGCGGAGACCCAGTACTTC.

This clonotype came up a few times. The chain combines TRBV5-1 with TRBJ1-2, with D possibly TRBD1 on 5 matching bases. The germline CDR1 and CDR2 sequences are SGHRS and YFSETQ. The CDR3 extends over 12 amino acids. V lost 2 bases, J lost 8 bases, and 10 bases lay in between. The CDR3 sequence is CASSLTGRGYTF. The CDR3 DNA sequence: TGCGCCAGCAGCTTAACGGGACGGGGCTACACCTTC.

This clonotype was seen more than once but under ten times. The chain couples TRBV7-9 to TRBJ2-5; D call uncertain. The germline V gene encodes CDR1 SEHNR and CDR2 FQNEAQ (reference sequence). The CDR3 sequence is 14 residues long. The germline V and J ends were trimmed by 1 base and 4 bases, with 10 bases remaining between them. CDR3 sequence: CASSLVLARETQYF. The CDR3 nucleotides read TGTGCCAGCAGCTTAGTCTTAGCAAGAGAGACCCAGTACTTC.

This clonotype was observed at least ten times. J is TRBJ2-2 and V is TRBV6-4, with 8 bases matching TRBD2. Germline CDR1 and CDR2: MRHNA and SNTAGT. Trimming cost V 3 bases and J 5 bases; bases outside gene matches: 2. There are 14 residues in the CDR3. CDR3 loop: CASSETSETGELFF. CDR3 sequence (DNA): TGTGCCAGCAGTGAGACTAGCGAAACCGGGGAGCTGTTTTTT.

The V and J genes are TRBV16 and TRBJ2-7; TRBD1 aligns across 7 bases. J was trimmed by 12 bases and V by 0 bases; bases with no gene match: 11. Germline CDR1 is KGHSY and CDR2 is FQNENV. CDR3 length: 14 amino acids. CDR3 nucleotides: TGTGCCAGCAGCCAATCTCCCCAAAGGGGGCTGGTGTACTTC. Residues: CASSQSPQRGLVYF.

The chain carries TRBV10-3 and TRBJ2-1, with a tentative D call TRBD1 (7 bases). Looked up from germline, CDR1 is ENHRY and CDR2 is SYGVKD. V lost 3 bases, J lost 6 bases, and 12 bases lay in between. CDR3 length: 14 amino acids. CDR3 sequence reads: CAISDNQGGNEQFF. CDR3 nucleotides: TGTGCCATCAGTGACAACCAGGGGGGCAATGAGCAGTTCTTC.

This clonotype showed up just a few times. The chain employs TRBV6-1 and TRBJ1-2; 7 bases fit TRBD1. Unmatched junction bases numbered 9, after V lost 8 bases and J lost 6 bases. Germline CDR1 MNHNS, CDR2 SASEGT. The CDR3 runs to 13 residues. The CDR3 nucleotides read TGTGCCAGCCAACTGACAGGGAATCATGGCTACACCTTC. Encoded protein: CASQLTGNHGYTF.

This clonotype has just one count. V and J are TRBV12-3 or TRBV12-4 and TRBJ2-3, with 9 bases matching TRBD2. V lost 5 bases to trimming and J lost 1 base; unmatched junction nucleotides: 10. The CDR3 is 17 amino acids. In DNA, the CDR3 is TGTGCCAGCAGTCGAACCTTGACTAGCGGTGGCACAGATACGCAGTATTTT. It specifies CASSRTLTSGGTDTQYF.

This clonotype was counted many times. The chain is built from TRBV27 and TRBJ2-1; D is uncertain. CDR3 length: 15 residues. CDR1 and CDR2 from the germline V gene are MNHEY and SMNVEV (reference sequence). Trimming stripped 2 bases from V and 2 bases from J, with 10 bases between. The CDR3 region is CASSLLRRTYNEQFF. DNA for the CDR3: TGTGCCAGCAGTTTACTTAGACGTACCTACAATGAGCAGTTCTTC.